This T cell receptor beta chain was identified in a study of patients and donors after allogeneic stem cell transplantation. The V gene lost 1 base and the J gene lost 3 bases, with 7 bases spanning the gap. CDR1 is LGHDT, CDR2 YNNKEL, per germline (reference sequence). The CDR3 contains 14 residues. This clonotype was seen a handful of times. One entry per CDR3 protein, called by TCRdb with MiXCR from the RT-PCR reads. Of over 130,000 distinct CDR3 sequences detected, 30% to 45% appear once; the ten largest clones hold roughly 52%. Sequencing input: blood, either unsorted or a sorted T cell fraction (not recorded which). The TCR comes from a human donor who was either an allogeneic HSCT recipient or a stem cell or donor lymphocyte infusion donor (not recorded which). It is not recorded whose cells these are; they may come from a transplant donor. This chain joins TRBV3-1 and TRBJ1-5; no definite D call. The CDR3: CASSQGQPNQPQHF. The CDR3 DNA is TGTGCCAGCAGCCAAGGACAACCCAATCAGCCCCAGCATTTT.